What follows are 19 T cell receptor beta chains derived from one specimen sequenced in a study of spatial heterogeneity in lung cancer. TCRdb used MiXCR to reprocess the 5' RACE reads, holding one entry per CDR3 protein. The sample yields 40,000 or so distinct CDR3 sequences, 6.5% to 9.5% seen once. Time point of the sample: sample taken at primary tumor resection. The sequenced sample was PBMCs, obtained at surgery. These receptors were obtained from a male donor with early-stage non-small cell lung cancer.

At least ten counts were recorded for this clonotype. This chain joins TRBV9 and TRBJ2-1; TRBD2 matches at 7 bases. J lost 3 bases, V lost 0 bases, and 3 bases had no gene match. This CDR3 spans 15 amino acids. The germline V gene has CDR1 SGDLS and CDR2 YYNGEE. The CDR3 reads CASSVAGGDYNEQFF. CDR3 coding DNA: TGTGCCAGCAGCGTAGCTGGGGGGGACTACAATGAGCAGTTCTTC.

This chain connects TRBV12-3 or TRBV12-4 to TRBJ1-5; D is unclear. V gave up 5 bases and J gave up 7 bases, with 12 bases separating them. This CDR3 spans 13 amino acids. In DNA, the CDR3 is TGTGCCAGCAGTCCGAGGGTCTTACAGCCCCAGCATTTT. Translation: CASSPRVLQPQHF.

In its sample, this clonotype was seen many times. The chain employs TRBV7-9 and TRBJ1-1; 7 bases match TRBD1. Germline CDR1 is SEHNR and CDR2 is FQNEAQ (reference sequence). The J segment lost 1 base and the V segment lost 5 bases, leaving 10 bases of the junction unmatched. The CDR3 covers 16 residues. CDR3 amino acids: CASSPTARTGNTEAFF. The CDR3 nucleotides read TGTGCCAGCAGCCCGACCGCTAGGACAGGGAACACTGAAGCTTTCTTT.

This clonotype was seen many times. J is TRBJ1-2 and V is TRBV29-1, with D possibly being TRBD1 (6 bases). With 8 bases removed from V and 6 bases from J, the gap between germline ends came to 13 bases. The germline V gene encodes CDR1 SQVTM and CDR2 ANQGSEA. The CDR3 length is 11 residues. Here the CDR3 DNA reads TGCAGCACCGGGACACACAATGGCTACACCTTC. It is translated as CSTGTHNGYTF.

This clonotype was detected ten times or more. V gene TRBV2 combines with J gene TRBJ2-1; 7 bases fit TRBD2. The CDR3 has 15 residues. J was trimmed by 2 bases and V by 4 bases; bases with no gene match: 5. Per germline, CDR1 SNHLY and CDR2 FYNNEI. The CDR3 region is CASSGASGAYNEQFF. The CDR3 DNA is TGTGCCAGCAGTGGAGCTAGCGGTGCCTACAATGAGCAGTTCTTC.

CDR3 residues: CASSQRGDYGYTF. CDR3 sequence (DNA): TGTGCCAGCAGCCAACGAGGTGACTATGGCTACACCTTC. This rearrangement joins TRBV3-1 to TRBJ1-2; D gene ambiguous. The CDR3 is made up of 13 amino acids. The ends were cut back, 2 bases at V and 3 bases at J, with 7 bases in the middle. Germline values: CDR1 LGHDT, CDR2 YNNKEL (reference sequence).

This clonotype appeared many times. The gene calls are TRBV7-2 and TRBJ2-3; no firm D call. The CDR3 contains 14 residues. The ends were cut back, 2 bases at V and 4 bases at J, with 10 bases in the middle. The germline CDR1 and CDR2 sequences are SGHTA and FQGNSA. The CDR3 sequence: CASSLLSNPDTQYF. The CDR3 nucleotides are TGTGCCAGCAGCTTATTGAGTAATCCAGATACGCAGTATTTT. Full variable domain (outside the CDR3, taken from reference TRBV7-2 and TRBJ2-3): GAGVSQSPSNKVTEKGKDVELRCDPISGHTALYWYRQSLGQGLEFLIYFQGNSAPDKSGLPSDRFSAERTGGSVSTLTIQRTQQEDSAVYLCASSLLSNPDTQYFGPGTRLTVL.

This clonotype showed up many times. V is TRBV4-1 and J is TRBJ2-2; TRBD2 matches at 10 bases. Germline CDR1 and CDR2: MGHRA and YSYEKL. The CDR3 is 15 amino acids. Trimming at V came to 2 bases and at J to 6 bases, leaving 3 bases not matched to a gene. The CDR3 spells CASSQLAGAAGELFF. The CDR3, as DNA: TGCGCCAGCAGCCAACTAGCGGGAGCGGCCGGGGAGCTGTTTTTT.

This clonotype was seen a handful of times. The chain joins TRBV12-3 or TRBV12-4 to TRBJ1-2; D may be TRBD1 (6 bases). This CDR3 comprises 15 residues. Between the trimmed V and J ends, which lost 5 bases and 3 bases, there was a span of 16 bases. The CDR3 here is CASSKRQAFDYGYTF. CDR3 nucleotide sequence: TGTGCCAGCAGTAAGAGACAGGCCTTTGACTATGGCTACACCTTC.

This clonotype occurred many times. The chain links TRBV6-2 or TRBV6-3 to TRBJ2-7, with 10 bases that match TRBD1. Looked up from germline, CDR1 is MNHEY and CDR2 is SVGEGT. The CDR3 consists of 13 residues. Trimming cost V 7 bases and J 4 bases; bases outside gene matches: 4. The CDR3 sequence: CASTGQGVYEQYF. The CDR3 DNA reads as TGTGCCAGCACCGGACAGGGGGTGTACGAGCAGTACTTC.

This clonotype was picked up many times. This chain's CDR3 is CASRLLGTGEGYGYTF. For the CDR3, the DNA is TGTGCCAGCAGACTCTTGGGGACAGGGGAGGGCTATGGCTACACCTTC. The chain carries TRBV28 and TRBJ1-2; 10 nucleotides line up with TRBD1. Germline V gene data show CDR1 as MDHEN and CDR2 as SYDVKM. The CDR3 has 16 amino acids. The trim removed 6 bases at V and 4 bases at J, leaving 11 bases unmatched.

As concerns this clonotype: A read error may be the cause here, since a much bigger clone is one base away. The chain recombines TRBV7-2 with TRBJ2-5; possibly TRBD1 or TRBD2 for D (5 bases each). The CDR3 contains 11 residues. Looked up from germline, CDR1 is SGHTA and CDR2 is FQGNSA. The CDR3 DNA is TGTGCCAGCAGCTTATCCGGGACCCGGTACTTC. Translated, it gives CASSLSGTRYF.

This clonotype came up a few times. The chain employs TRBV7-2 and TRBJ2-1, with a tentative D call TRBD2 (5 bases). CDR1 and CDR2 from the germline V gene are SGHTA and FQGNSA. The CDR3 loop spans 15 amino acids. The germline V and J ends were trimmed by 5 bases and 8 bases, with 19 bases remaining between them. The CDR3 DNA follows: TGTGCCAGCAGCCTTCTGTTGGGCTTCGGGGATGAGCAGTTCTTC. Translated: CASSLLLGFGDEQFF.

This clonotype was seen a few times. This chain connects TRBV5-1 to TRBJ2-7; TRBD2 aligns across 14 bases. Germline assignment: CDR1 SGHRS and CDR2 YFSETQ. CDR3 size: 18 residues. V shed 0 bases, J shed 7 bases, and the junction held 12 bases outside the gene matches. The CDR3 nucleotides read TGCGCCAGCAGCTTGGTAGGGACTAGCGGGAGCTCCCAGGGGGAGCAGTACTTC. The encoded protein is CASSLVGTSGSSQGEQYF.

This rearrangement joins TRBV7-2 to TRBJ1-2, with a weak D call TRBD1 (6 bases). The CDR3 sequence is 15 residues long. In germline, CDR1 is SGHTA, CDR2 FQGNSA. V gave up 4 bases and J gave up 4 bases, with 16 bases separating them. The CDR3 reads CASSSDWQGIYGYTF. The CDR3 DNA is TGTGCCAGCAGCTCCGACTGGCAGGGGATCTATGGCTACACCTTC.

This clonotype was detected ten times or more. This chain joins TRBV6-2 or TRBV6-3 and TRBJ1-1; no definite D call. The germline V gene encodes CDR1 MNHEY and CDR2 SVGEGT. This CDR3 has 15 amino acids. Trimming cost V 0 bases and J 4 bases, with 12 bases left between them. The CDR3 region is CASSYSFGFSTEAFF. Written as DNA, the CDR3 is TGTGCCAGCAGTTACTCGTTCGGGTTCAGCACTGAAGCTTTCTTT.

This clonotype showed up many times. Germline is not matched at one junction end, which may reflect a read error. The rearrangement uses TRBV27 and TRBJ1-6; D may be TRBD1 (5 bases). There are 15 residues in the CDR3. Germline V CDR1 and CDR2: MNHEY, SMNVEV (reference sequence). The CDR3, as DNA: TGTGCCACCAGTTGGGGCGGCAGGCTCGATTCACCCCTCCACTTT. Protein sequence: CATSWGGRLDSPLHF.

This clonotype was counted only a few times. This chain connects TRBV14 to TRBJ2-6, with D unclear. With 3 bases removed from V and 4 bases from J, the gap between germline ends came to 13 bases. Germline CDR1 and CDR2: SGHDN and FVKESK. The CDR3 has 16 residues. CDR3 bases: TGTGCCAGCAGCCAGGCAGGCCTAGGAGGGGCCAACGTCCTGACTTTC. Translated: CASSQAGLGGANVLTF. Looking up the rest from reference TRBV14 and TRBJ2-6 gives the full variable domain: EAGVTQFPSHSVIEKGQTVTLRCDPISGHDNLYWYRRVMGKEIKFLLHFVKESKQDESGMPNNRFLAERTGGTYSTLKVQPAELEDSGVYFCASSQAGLGGANVLTFGAGSRLTVL.

The sample holds a few counts of this clonotype. The chain's CDR3 is CATSDPGLAGNNEQFF. The DNA for the CDR3 is TGTGCCACCAGTGACCCAGGACTAGCGGGAAACAATGAGCAGTTCTTC. J is TRBJ2-1 and V is TRBV24-1, with 12 bases that match TRBD2. J gave up 5 bases and V 4 bases, and 5 bases lay outside the gene matches. The germline CDR1 and CDR2 sequences are KGHDR and SFDVKD. This CDR3 has 16 residues.